This T cell receptor beta chain was recovered during a study of blood T cell repertoires in COVID-19. The CDR3 has 15 amino acids. With 0 bases clipped from V and 3 bases from J, the junction kept 6 bases outside the gene matches. The V gene's germline CDR1 is SGHRS and CDR2 YFSETQ. Measured with immunoSEQ multiplex PCR; TCRdb has only the in-frame clones, and not every one. In the table there are 100,000 or so clones, about 76% of which are singletons. This clone came up a few times. This chain connects TRBV5-1 to TRBJ2-7; TRBD2 aligns across 7 bases. The source material was peripheral blood. The receptor's source is a man older than 75 with acute or convalescent COVID-19. Here the CDR3 DNA reads TGCGCCAGCAGCTTGGCCGTCGGGGGGTACTACGAGCAGTACTTC. This gives the protein CASSLAVGGYYEQYF.